Each of the 14 T cell receptor beta chains below was sequenced from the same sample in a study of OX40 agonist ivuxolimab in advanced cancers. Produced via immunoSEQ multiplex PCR; TCRdb's table is partial and in-frame only. The sample lists 95,000 or so clones, approximately 86% occurring once. The sample here was CD4+ or CD8+ T cells sorted from blood, taken in a trial of the OX40 agonist ivuxolimab. Source of these receptors: an adult with an advanced solid tumor such as melanoma, head and neck, liver or kidney cancer.

The rearrangement links TRBV27 to TRBJ2-3, with D unclear. Germline V lookup: CDR1 MNHEY, CDR2 SMNVEV (reference sequence). The CDR3 sequence is 14 residues long. V was trimmed by 9 bases and J by 2 bases, leaving 15 bases between them. CDR3 protein: CASSSGYVTDTQYF. The CDR3 nucleotides are TGTGCCAGTTCATCCGGGTACGTCACAGATACGCAGTATTTT.

There are a few counts of this clone. V and J are TRBV27 and TRBJ1-5, with D possibly TRBD1 on 5 matching bases. The CDR3 spans 16 residues. The V gene's germline CDR1 is MNHEY and CDR2 SMNVEV (reference sequence). Trimming removed 5 bases at V and 3 bases at J, with 17 bases between. The chain's CDR3 is CASSLSGGENNQPQHF. CDR3 bases: TGTGCCAGCAGTCTCTCGGGGGGAGAGAACAATCAGCCCCAGCATTTT.

The J gene is TRBJ1-4, the V gene TRBV11-2; D remains unclear. V gave up 8 bases and J gave up 5 bases, with 9 bases separating them. The CDR3 is 12 residues long. Germline V gene lookup returns CDR1 SGHAT and CDR2 FQNNGV. CDR3 DNA: TGTGCCAGCTCGGGCCCAAATGAAAAACTGTTTTTT. It encodes CASSGPNEKLFF.

This clone was found once. The chain employs TRBV20-1 and TRBJ2-7, with unresolved D. The CDR3 sequence is 11 residues long. Germline CDR1 DFQATT, CDR2 SNEGSKA (reference sequence). Trimming stripped 5 bases from V and 4 bases from J, with 9 bases between. As DNA, the CDR3 is TGCAGTGCTTACGCGGAGTACGAGCAGTACTTC. Translation gives CSAYAEYEQYF.

The CDR3, as DNA: TGTGCCAGCAGCTTGAGGACTGAAGCTTTCTTT. Translating it yields CASSLRTEAFF. The chain couples TRBV5-6 to TRBJ1-1, with D uncertain. With 1 base removed from V and 5 bases from J, the gap between germline ends came to 3 bases. Germline V lookup: CDR1 SGHDT, CDR2 YYEEEE. This CDR3 comprises 11 residues.

This clone was recorded once. This sequence joins TRBV7-8 and TRBJ2-7; tentatively, D is TRBD1 or TRBD2 (5 bases each). The CDR3 has 16 residues. The ends were cut back, 1 base at V and 0 bases at J, with 13 bases in the middle. Germline loops: CDR1 SGHVS, CDR2 FQNEAQ. In DNA form, the CDR3 reads TGTGCCAGCAGCTTAGATTCCCTGGGGGACTCCTACGAGCAGTACTTC. As protein: CASSLDSLGDSYEQYF.

The chain recombines TRBV11-3 with TRBJ2-1; D possibly corresponds to TRBD2 (6 bases). Germline CDR1 is SGHNT and CDR2 is YENEEA. Deletions cut 3 bases from V and 0 bases from J, with 12 bases between. The CDR3 runs to 16 residues. The CDR3 protein is CASSFMAGSSYNEQFF. The CDR3 DNA sequence: TGTGCCAGCAGCTTCATGGCGGGGAGCTCCTACAATGAGCAGTTCTTC.

The chain carries TRBV4-2 and TRBJ2-1, with TRBD2 identical over 10 bases. The V and J ends lost 0 bases and 4 bases, in that order; junction bases with no gene match: 0. This CDR3 comprises 15 residues. Per the germline V gene, CDR1 is LGHNA and CDR2 is YNFKEQ. The CDR3 reads CASSQEAGGYNEQFF. CDR3 coding DNA: TGTGCCAGCAGCCAAGAAGCGGGAGGGTACAATGAGCAGTTCTTC.

The CDR3 DNA follows: TGTGCCAGCAGCCCCGGGGGGACGGGAGGGACTTCCTACGAGCAGTACTTC. Its protein product is CASSPGGTGGTSYEQYF. The gene calls are TRBV7-6 and TRBJ2-7; 8 bases agree with TRBD2. The CDR3 runs to 17 residues. V lost 5 bases to trimming and J lost 1 base; unmatched junction nucleotides: 13. CDR1 and CDR2 from the germline V gene are SGHVS and FNYEAQ.

The V gene is TRBV28, the J gene TRBJ2-1; D not resolved. Germline V lookup: CDR1 MDHEN, CDR2 SYDVKM. V lost 7 bases to trimming and J lost 9 bases, with 10 bases between them. The CDR3 runs to 11 residues. Here the CDR3 DNA reads TGTGCCAGCACCAGTCAGCGTGAGCAGTTCTTC. Protein: CASTSQREQFF.

The chain carries TRBV28 and TRBJ2-3, with D possibly matching TRBD1 (6 bases). CDR3 size: 15 residues. Deletions cut 4 bases from V and 0 bases from J, with 11 bases between. The germline V gene has CDR1 MDHEN and CDR2 SYDVKM. The CDR3 DNA sequence: TGTGCCAGCAGTTCTCTGGACAGAAGCACAGATACGCAGTATTTT. It yields the protein CASSSLDRSTDTQYF.

CDR3 region: CASLGSGQLSSYNEQFF. The CDR3 nucleotides are TGTGCCAGCCTAGGGTCGGGTCAGTTGAGCTCCTACAATGAGCAGTTCTTC. The chain is built from TRBV28 and TRBJ2-1, with D hard to call. Germline CDR1 reads MDHEN; CDR2 reads SYDVKM. Deletions cut 8 bases from V and 0 bases from J, with 20 bases between. The CDR3 consists of 17 residues.

This rearrangement joins TRBV6-6 to TRBJ2-7, with 10 bases that match TRBD1. V dropped 3 bases and J dropped 4; count of bases not matched to a gene: 9. The germline V gene encodes CDR1 MNHNY and CDR2 SVGAGI (reference sequence). The CDR3 covers 16 residues. Written as DNA, the CDR3 is TGTGCCAGCAGTTATCCCGGACAGGGGGGCATATACGAGCAGTACTTC. Translated: CASSYPGQGGIYEQYF.

This sequence joins TRBV6-5 and TRBJ2-2, with D unresolved. The CDR3 is 11 amino acids. Per the germline V gene, CDR1 is MNHEY and CDR2 is SVGAGI. Trimming took off 10 bases at V and 3 bases at J, with 6 bases between the two ends. The CDR3 loop is CATRYTGELFF. The CDR3 DNA reads TGTGCCACTCGGTACACCGGGGAGCTGTTTTTT.